This entry features one T cell receptor (beta chain) sequence. This clonotype was seen many times. Its recognized antigen is unknown. Base qualities are not at hand, and no much larger clone is one base apart. Trimming accounts for 5 bases at V and 7 bases at J, while the number of junction bases matched to no gene is 3. Its CDR3 holds 13 amino acids, cysteine through phenylalanine. Solely the CDR3 DNA is kept, with 39 bases framed from the first base. Taken from the germline V gene, the CDR1 and CDR2 loops are ENHRY and SYGVKD. TCRdb shows the sequencer as Illumina HiSeq 1500. In-frame beta chains were kept once TCRdb had trimmed the public reads at Q25 with fastp and called clones with MiXCR. CDR3 protein duplicates are merged, each entry listing the most common genes and DNA. The sample records 100,000 or so distinct CDR3 sequences, under 25% of which are singletons. Together, the top ten hold 30% to 40% of the sample.

The data were obtained in a study of T cell repertoires in cytomegalovirus infection (dated by TCRdb to the late 2010s). Background for the entire study: Donor HLA type was relevant to the analysis, as public TCR beta signatures indicated carriage of CMV infection together with the matching HLA type. Overall study outcomes, separate from this receptor: The ex vivo response was dominated by HLA-C-restricted CMV-specific TCR beta clonotypes, and the single most frequent clonotype in two of eight donors was supplied by these HLA-C-restricted clonotypes. In both this cohort and an independent roughly 330-donor cohort, the cumulative frequency of public TCR beta family members distinguished carriers of CMV infection plus the relevant HLA type.

Specimen: CD8+ T cells from PBMCs. The origin of this receptor is a human donor in good health (CMV status not recorded). Some clones in this sample may be carry-over from other donors' samples. In this chain, TRBV10-3 is recombined with TRBJ2-1, with TRBD1 matching 9 junction bases. For the CDR3, the sequence is CAISPDRGNEQFF. The DNA is as follows: TGTGCCATCAGTCCTGACAGGGGGAATGAGCAGTTCTTC.